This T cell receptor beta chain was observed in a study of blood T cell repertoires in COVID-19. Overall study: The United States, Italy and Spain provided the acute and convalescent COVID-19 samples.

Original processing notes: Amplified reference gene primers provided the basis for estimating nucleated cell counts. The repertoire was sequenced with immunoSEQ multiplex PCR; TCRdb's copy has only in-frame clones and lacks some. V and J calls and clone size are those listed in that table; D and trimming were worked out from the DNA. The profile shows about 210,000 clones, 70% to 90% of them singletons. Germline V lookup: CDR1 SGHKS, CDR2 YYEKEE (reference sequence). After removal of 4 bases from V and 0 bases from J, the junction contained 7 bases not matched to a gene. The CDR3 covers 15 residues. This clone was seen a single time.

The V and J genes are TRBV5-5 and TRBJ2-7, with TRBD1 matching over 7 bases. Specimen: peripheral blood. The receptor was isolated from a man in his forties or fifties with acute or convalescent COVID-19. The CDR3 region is CASSQGQPPSYEQYF. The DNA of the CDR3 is TGTGCCAGCAGCCAGGGACAGCCCCCCTCCTACGAGCAGTACTTC.